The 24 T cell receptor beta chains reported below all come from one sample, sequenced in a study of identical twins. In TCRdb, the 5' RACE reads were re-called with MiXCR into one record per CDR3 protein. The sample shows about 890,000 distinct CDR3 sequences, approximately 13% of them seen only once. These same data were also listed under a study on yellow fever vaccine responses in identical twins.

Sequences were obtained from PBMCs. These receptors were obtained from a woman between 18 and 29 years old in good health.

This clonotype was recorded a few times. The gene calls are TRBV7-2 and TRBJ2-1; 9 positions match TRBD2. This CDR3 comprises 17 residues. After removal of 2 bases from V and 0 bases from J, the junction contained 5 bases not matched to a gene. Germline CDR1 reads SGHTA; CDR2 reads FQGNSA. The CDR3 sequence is CASSLLAGAYSYNEQFF. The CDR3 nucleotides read TGTGCCAGCAGCTTATTAGCGGGGGCCTACTCCTACAATGAGCAGTTCTTC.

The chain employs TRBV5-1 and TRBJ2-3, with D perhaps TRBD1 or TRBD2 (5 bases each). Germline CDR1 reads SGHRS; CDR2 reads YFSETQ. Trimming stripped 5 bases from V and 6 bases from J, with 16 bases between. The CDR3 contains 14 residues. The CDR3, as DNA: TGCGCCAGCAGACCCGGACGGGGCCCGGATACGCAGTATTTT. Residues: CASRPGRGPDTQYF.

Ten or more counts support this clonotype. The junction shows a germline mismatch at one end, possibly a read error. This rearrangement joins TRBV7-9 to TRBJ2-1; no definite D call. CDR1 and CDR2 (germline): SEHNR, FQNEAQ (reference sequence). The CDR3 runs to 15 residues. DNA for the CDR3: TGTGCCAGCACCTTACCATCCCCAGTGTTCAATGAGCAGTTCTTC. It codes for CASTLPSPVFNEQFF.

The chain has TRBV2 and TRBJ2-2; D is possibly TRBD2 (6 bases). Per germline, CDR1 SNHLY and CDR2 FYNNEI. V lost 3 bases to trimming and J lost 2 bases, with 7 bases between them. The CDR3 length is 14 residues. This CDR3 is CASSDGGNTGELFF. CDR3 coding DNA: TGTGCCAGCAGTGACGGGGGAAACACCGGGGAGCTGTTTTTT.

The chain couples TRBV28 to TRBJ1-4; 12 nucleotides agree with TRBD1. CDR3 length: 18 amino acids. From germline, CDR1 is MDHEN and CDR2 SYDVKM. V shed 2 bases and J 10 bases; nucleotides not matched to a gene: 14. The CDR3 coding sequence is TGTGCCAGCAGTTTAGGGTCCCTGGTCGGGACAGGGGGCGTAAAACTGTTTTTT. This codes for CASSLGSLVGTGGVKLFF.

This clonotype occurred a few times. DNA for the CDR3: TGTGCCAGCAGTTCTTGGACAGGCTCTAATTCACCCCTCCACTTT. Its protein is CASSSWTGSNSPLHF. This chain joins TRBV12-3 or TRBV12-4 and TRBJ1-6; 7 positions agree with TRBD1. The CDR3 covers 15 residues. After removal of 4 bases from V and 6 bases from J, the junction contained 6 bases not matched to a gene.

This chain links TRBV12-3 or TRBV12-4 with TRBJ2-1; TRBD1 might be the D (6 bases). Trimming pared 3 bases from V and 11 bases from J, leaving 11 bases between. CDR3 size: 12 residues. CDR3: CASSLTGSKQFF. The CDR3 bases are TGTGCCAGCAGTTTGACAGGCTCGAAGCAGTTCTTC.

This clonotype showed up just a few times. The CDR3 sequence is CASSLDGGLSYNSPLHF. The CDR3 bases are TGTGCCAGCAGCTTAGATGGGGGCCTCTCCTATAATTCACCCCTCCACTTT. This chain links TRBV7-8 with TRBJ1-6; D possibly corresponds to TRBD1 (6 bases). Looked up from germline, CDR1 is SGHVS and CDR2 is FQNEAQ. CDR3 length: 17 residues. Trimming left V 1 base short and J 0 bases short, with 10 bases between.

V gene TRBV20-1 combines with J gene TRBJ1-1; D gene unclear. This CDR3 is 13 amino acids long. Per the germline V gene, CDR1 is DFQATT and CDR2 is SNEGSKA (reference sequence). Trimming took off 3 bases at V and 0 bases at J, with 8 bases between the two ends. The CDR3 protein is CSASTDMNTEAFF. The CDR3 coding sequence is TGCAGTGCTAGTACGGATATGAACACTGAAGCTTTCTTT.

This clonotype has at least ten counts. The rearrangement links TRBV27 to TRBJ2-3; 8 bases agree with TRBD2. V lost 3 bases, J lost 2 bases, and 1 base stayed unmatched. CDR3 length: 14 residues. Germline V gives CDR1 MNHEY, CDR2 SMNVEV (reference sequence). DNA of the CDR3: TGTGCCAGCAGTTTTGGACTAGCCACAGATACGCAGTATTTT. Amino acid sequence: CASSFGLATDTQYF.

Here the CDR3 reads CASSESRTGTHYGYTF. CDR3 in DNA: TGCGCCAGCAGTGAGTCTAGGACAGGGACCCACTATGGCTACACCTTC. V and J are TRBV10-2 and TRBJ1-2; 8 bases are a match to TRBD1. Germline lookup yields CDR1 WSHSY and CDR2 SAAADI. With V trimmed by 0 bases and J by 3 bases, 6 bases remained unmatched. CDR3 size: 16 residues.

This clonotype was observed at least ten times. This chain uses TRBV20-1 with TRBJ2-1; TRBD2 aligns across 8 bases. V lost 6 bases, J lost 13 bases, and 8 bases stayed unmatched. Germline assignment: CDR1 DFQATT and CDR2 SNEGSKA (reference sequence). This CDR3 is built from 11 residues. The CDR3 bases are TGCAGTGCCCCTTGGGGGACTAGTCAGTTCTTC. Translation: CSAPWGTSQFF.

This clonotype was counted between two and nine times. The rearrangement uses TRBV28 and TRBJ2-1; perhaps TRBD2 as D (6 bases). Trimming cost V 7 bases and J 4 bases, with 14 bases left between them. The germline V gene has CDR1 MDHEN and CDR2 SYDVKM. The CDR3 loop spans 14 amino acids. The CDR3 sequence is CASTLGLLYNEQFF. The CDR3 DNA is TGTGCCAGCACCCTGGGACTTCTTTACAATGAGCAGTTCTTC.

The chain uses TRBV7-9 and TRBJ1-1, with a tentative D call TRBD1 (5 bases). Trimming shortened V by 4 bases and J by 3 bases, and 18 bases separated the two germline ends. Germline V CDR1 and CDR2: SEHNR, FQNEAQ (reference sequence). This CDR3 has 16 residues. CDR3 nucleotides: TGTGCCAGCAGCTGGGCCAGGGCGGGATCGGACACTGAAGCTTTCTTT. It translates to CASSWARAGSDTEAFF.

Written as DNA, the CDR3 is TGTGCCAGCAGCCCAACAGGGCACAATCAGCCCCAGCATTTT. It yields the protein CASSPTGHNQPQHF. V gene TRBV7-9 combines with J gene TRBJ1-5; possible D gene TRBD1, 6 bases. The length of the CDR3 is 14 residues. Germline V lookup: CDR1 SEHNR, CDR2 FQNEAQ (reference sequence). V lost 5 bases and J lost 3, with 11 bases in between.

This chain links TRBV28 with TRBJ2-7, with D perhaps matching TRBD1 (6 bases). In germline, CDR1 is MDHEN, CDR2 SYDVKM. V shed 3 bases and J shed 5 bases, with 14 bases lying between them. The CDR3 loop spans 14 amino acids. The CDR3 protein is CASSFRDRFHEQYF. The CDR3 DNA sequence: TGTGCCAGCAGTTTCCGAGACAGGTTCCACGAGCAGTACTTC.

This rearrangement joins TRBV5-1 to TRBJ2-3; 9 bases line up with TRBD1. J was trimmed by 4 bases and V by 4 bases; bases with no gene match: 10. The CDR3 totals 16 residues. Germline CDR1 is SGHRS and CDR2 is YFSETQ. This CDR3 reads CASSTGTGFWSDTQYF. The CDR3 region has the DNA TGCGCCAGCAGCACTGGGACAGGGTTTTGGTCAGATACGCAGTATTTT.

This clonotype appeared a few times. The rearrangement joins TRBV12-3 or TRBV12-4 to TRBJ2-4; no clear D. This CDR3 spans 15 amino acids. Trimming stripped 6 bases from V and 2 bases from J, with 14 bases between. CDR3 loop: CASSENLGTKNIQYF. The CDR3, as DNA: TGTGCCAGCAGCGAAAATCTTGGAACCAAAAACATTCAGTACTTC.

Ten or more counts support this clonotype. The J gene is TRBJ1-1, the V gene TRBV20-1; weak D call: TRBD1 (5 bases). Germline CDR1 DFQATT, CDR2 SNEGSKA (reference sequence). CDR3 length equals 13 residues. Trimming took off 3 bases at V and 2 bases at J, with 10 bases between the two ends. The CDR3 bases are TGCAGTGCTAGCTCGGGACTTAACACTGAAGCTTTCTTT. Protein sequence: CSASSGLNTEAFF.

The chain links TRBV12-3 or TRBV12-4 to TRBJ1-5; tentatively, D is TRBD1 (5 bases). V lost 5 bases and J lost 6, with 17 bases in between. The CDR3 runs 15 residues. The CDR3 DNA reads TGTGCCAGCAGTCTTCAATCTGTGGGGGGTCAGCCCCAGCATTTT. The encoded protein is CASSLQSVGGQPQHF.

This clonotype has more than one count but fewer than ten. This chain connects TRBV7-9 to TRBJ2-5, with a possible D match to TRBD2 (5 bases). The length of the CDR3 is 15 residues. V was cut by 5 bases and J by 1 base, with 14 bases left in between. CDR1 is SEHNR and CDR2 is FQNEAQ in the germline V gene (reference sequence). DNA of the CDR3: TGTGCCAGCAGCGAGGCACCGGGAAGCCAAGAGACCCAGTACTTC. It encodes CASSEAPGSQETQYF.

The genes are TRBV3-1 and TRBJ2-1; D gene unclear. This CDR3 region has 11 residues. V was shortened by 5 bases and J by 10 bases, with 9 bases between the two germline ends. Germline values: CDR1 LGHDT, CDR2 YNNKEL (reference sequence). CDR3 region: CASSSGWEQFF. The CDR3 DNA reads TGTGCCAGCAGCTCTGGTTGGGAGCAGTTCTTC.

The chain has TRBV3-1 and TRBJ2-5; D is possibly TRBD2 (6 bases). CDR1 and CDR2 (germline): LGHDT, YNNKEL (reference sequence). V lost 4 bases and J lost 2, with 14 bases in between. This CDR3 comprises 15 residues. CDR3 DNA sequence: TGTGCCAGCAGCCGGTCGGACTACCTACAAGAGACCCAGTACTTC. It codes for CASSRSDYLQETQYF.

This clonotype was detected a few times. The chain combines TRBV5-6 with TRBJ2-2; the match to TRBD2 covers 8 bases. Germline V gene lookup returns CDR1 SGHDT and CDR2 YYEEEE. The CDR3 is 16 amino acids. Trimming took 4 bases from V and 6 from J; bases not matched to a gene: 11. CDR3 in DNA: TGTGCCAGCAGCGCAGGACTAGCAATGCTTTCCGGGGAGCTGTTTTTT. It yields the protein CASSAGLAMLSGELFF.